The 8 T cell receptor beta chains listed next were all sequenced from one sample in a study of cytomegalovirus exposure and HLA in healthy donors. It was with 60 Vbeta and 13 Jbeta primers that the PCR ran. TCRdb keeps only in-frame clones here, not all; method: immunoSEQ multiplex PCR. The table includes roughly 100,000 clones, 75% detected once. Specimen: PBMCs. These receptors were taken from a male donor in good health and CMV-seropositive.

The V gene is TRBV7-8, the J gene TRBJ2-1; TRBD2 aligns across 11 bases. The length of the CDR3 is 16 residues. Germline V lookup: CDR1 SGHVS, CDR2 FQNEAQ. V shed 5 bases, J shed 8 bases, and the junction held 11 bases outside the gene matches. The CDR3 DNA follows: TGTGCCAGCAGCCACGTGGAACTAGCGGGAGCGGATGAGCAGTTCTTC. It codes for CASSHVELAGADEQFF.

The chain has TRBV5-1 and TRBJ1-1; 7 bases fit TRBD1. Germline CDR1 and CDR2: SGHRS and YFSETQ. The CDR3 sequence is 15 residues long. With 0 bases clipped from V and 2 bases from J, the junction kept 4 bases outside the gene matches. CDR3 protein: CASSLGGTANTEAFF. The CDR3 bases are TGCGCCAGCAGCTTGGGAGGGACAGCAAACACTGAAGCTTTCTTT.

The chain joins TRBV19 to TRBJ2-7; 8 bases are a match to TRBD2. The CDR3 contains 13 residues. The germline gives CDR1 LNHDA, CDR2 SQIVND (reference sequence). V shed 4 bases and J 4 bases; nucleotides not matched to a gene: 3. CDR3 loop: CASSSTSGYEQYF. The CDR3 DNA sequence: TGTGCCAGTAGTAGCACTAGCGGTTACGAGCAGTACTTC.

The rearrangement joins TRBV5-4 to TRBJ2-3; TRBD2 might be the D (5 bases). Germline V CDR1 and CDR2: SGHNT, YYREEE (reference sequence). This CDR3 comprises 15 residues. The V and J ends lost 2 bases and 3 bases respectively, with 13 bases between them. In DNA form, the CDR3 reads TGTGCCAGCAGCTTAGTGGGAGATGGAACAGATACGCAGTATTTT. This gives the protein CASSLVGDGTDTQYF.

This chain links TRBV9 with TRBJ2-4; 7 bases line up with TRBD1. Germline lookup yields CDR1 SGDLS and CDR2 YYNGEE. The CDR3 runs to 16 residues. Unmatched junction bases numbered 7, after V lost 0 bases and J lost 4 bases. CDR3 sequence reads: CASSVVWGQQKNIQYF. The CDR3, as DNA: TGTGCCAGCAGCGTAGTGTGGGGACAGCAGAAAAACATTCAGTACTTC.

This clone came up a few times. The rearrangement joins TRBV29-1 to TRBJ2-6, with D possibly matching TRBD2 (7 bases). The germline CDR1 and CDR2 sequences are SQVTM and ANQGSEA. The CDR3 is made up of 19 amino acids. Between the trimmed V and J ends, which lost 6 bases and 0 bases, there was a span of 24 bases. DNA for the CDR3: TGCAGCGTAGCAAAAACAAAGGGGGGGAAGCTCTCTGGGGCCAACGTCCTGACTTTC. The encoded protein is CSVAKTKGGKLSGANVLTF.

The chain links TRBV29-1 to TRBJ1-5; D is possibly TRBD1 (5 bases). This CDR3 comprises 13 residues. Trimming removed 4 bases from V and 2 bases from J, with 9 bases in between. The germline CDR1 and CDR2 sequences are SQVTM and ANQGSEA. In nucleotides, the CDR3 is TGCAGCGTTGTACCGACAGGCAATCAGCCCCAGCATTTT. Translation: CSVVPTGNQPQHF.

This clone was observed many times. This CDR3 reads CASSWGTSGSTDTQYF. Here the CDR3 DNA reads TGTGCCAGCAGTTGGGGGACTAGCGGGAGCACAGATACGCAGTATTTT. The chain combines TRBV6-5 with TRBJ2-3, with 12 bases matching TRBD2. This CDR3 is built from 16 residues. Trimming cost V 4 bases and J 0 bases; bases outside gene matches: 2. CDR1 is MNHEY, CDR2 SVGAGI, per germline.